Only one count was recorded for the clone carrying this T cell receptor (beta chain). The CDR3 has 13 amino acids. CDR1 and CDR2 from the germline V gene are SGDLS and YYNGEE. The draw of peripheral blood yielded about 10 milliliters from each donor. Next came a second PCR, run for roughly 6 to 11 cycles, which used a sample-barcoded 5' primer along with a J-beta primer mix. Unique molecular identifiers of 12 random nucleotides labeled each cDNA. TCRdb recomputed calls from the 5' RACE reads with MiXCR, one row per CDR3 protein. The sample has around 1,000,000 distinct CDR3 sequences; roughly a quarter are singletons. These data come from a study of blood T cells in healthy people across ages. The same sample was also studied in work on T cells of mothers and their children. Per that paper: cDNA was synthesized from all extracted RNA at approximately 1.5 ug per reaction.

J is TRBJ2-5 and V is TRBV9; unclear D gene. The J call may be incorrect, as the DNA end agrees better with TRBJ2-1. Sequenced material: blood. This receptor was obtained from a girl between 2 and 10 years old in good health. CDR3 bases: TGTGCCAGCAGCGTAGGGGGTTTCAATGAGCAGTTCTTC. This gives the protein CASSVGGFNEQFF.